This T cell receptor (beta chain) was documented in a study of cytomegalovirus exposure and HLA in healthy donors. General observations from the study: As a later analysis showed, a missense DCLRE1C variant was linked to trimming of TCR beta V- and J-genes. A later analysis showed that HLA-associated TCR beta chains had undergone more clonal expansion than equally common others. In a later analysis, at a false discovery rate of 0.05, fewer than 20,000 TCR beta sequences were associated with HLA alleles.

On this clone itself: As yet, its antigen is unknown.

The V and J ends lost 5 bases and 8 bases, in that order; junction bases with no gene match: 19. The CDR3 sequence is 18 residues long. The germline V gene encodes CDR1 SEHNR and CDR2 FQNEAQ (reference sequence). Use of 60 Vbeta and 13 Jbeta primers characterized the PCR. Generated by immunoSEQ multiplex PCR, the TCRdb table keeps only in-frame clones and is missing some. The sample yields roughly 120,000 clones, of which the top ten take up roughly 1%. Sequencing used PBMCs. This receptor was obtained from a man younger than 30 in good health and CMV-seronegative. The chain uses TRBV7-9 and TRBJ2-1; 9 bases line up with TRBD2. CDR3 sequence (DNA): TGTGCCAGCAGCACCGTTTTAGCGGGAGATTTTCGTAGCCATGAGCAGTTCTTC. Translation gives CASSTVLAGDFRSHEQFF.